This T cell receptor beta chain derives from a study of memory CD4+ T cells and cytomegalovirus serostatus. The sort gate was single viable CD3+CD4+CD8-CD45RO+ cells for memory CD4+ T cells. Serum IgG to CMV pp150, pp28, p38 and p52 defined serostatus. Original methodology: Out-of-frame sequences were removed, leaving 2 million to 2.5 million distinct TCRbeta sequences. Clones were sequenced by immunoSEQ multiplex PCR, and TCRdb holds only the in-frame ones, with some missing. That table supplies the V and J calls and clone size; D and trimming were determined from the DNA. The repertoire holds tens of thousands of clones, 82% seen once, with roughly 0.5% in the top ten. Concerning this clone: Other DNA sequences within the sample encode an identical CDR3.

Germline V gene sequence: CDR1 SEHNR, CDR2 FQNEAQ (reference sequence). CDR3 length equals 14 residues. V was clipped by 5 bases and J by 3 bases; unmatched bases: 4. The chain is built from TRBV7-9 and TRBJ1-2; 9 bases agree with TRBD1. This TCR was sampled from an adult in good health and CMV-seronegative. Some clones in this sample may be carry-over from other donors' samples. Sequences were obtained from memory CD4+ T cells from blood. CDR3 loop: CASSTRQGDYGYTF. The CDR3 nucleotides are TGTGCCAGCAGCACAAGACAGGGGGACTATGGCTACACCTTC.